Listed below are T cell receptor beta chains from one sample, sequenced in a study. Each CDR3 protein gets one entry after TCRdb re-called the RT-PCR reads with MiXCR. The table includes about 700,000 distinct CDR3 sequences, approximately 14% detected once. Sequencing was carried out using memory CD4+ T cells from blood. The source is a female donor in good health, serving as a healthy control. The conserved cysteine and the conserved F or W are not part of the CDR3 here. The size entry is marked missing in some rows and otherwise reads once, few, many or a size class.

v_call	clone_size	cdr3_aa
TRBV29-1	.	SVEPAGGWERGYT
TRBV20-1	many	SARVAGEFEQY
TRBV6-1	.	ASSDSIQGRGQPQH
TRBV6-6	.	ASSSTGSAGELF
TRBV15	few	ATSREGYTAGGLRDTQY
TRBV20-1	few	SARGPEGAQPQH
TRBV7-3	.	ASSPRGGREETQY
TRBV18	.	ASSPRTGTGNTEAF
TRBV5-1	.	ASSFVSGDTQY
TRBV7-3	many	ASSTVGGTSYNEQF
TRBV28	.	ASSLREISGNTIY
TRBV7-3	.	ASSLGSNKNEQF
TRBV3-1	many	ASSQGGQYYGYT
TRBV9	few	ASSVRLAGDDEQF
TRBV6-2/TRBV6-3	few	ASSSGPPVNTEAF
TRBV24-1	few	ASGDGGAYNEQF
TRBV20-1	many	SAPWSGYGYT
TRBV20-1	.	SASTPRSSTDTQY
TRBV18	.	ASSPVSGQGEIPQH
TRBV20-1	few	SARETGKVNNEQF
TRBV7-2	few	ASSLAGRHNEQF
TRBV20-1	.	SASREGSYTEAF
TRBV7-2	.	ASSLGGGRGNQPQH
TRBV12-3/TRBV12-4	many	ASSLIGQGDTQY
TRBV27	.	ASSLRALSTDTQY
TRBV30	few	AWSVGGGGNQPQH
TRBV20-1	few	SARVGHMNTEAF
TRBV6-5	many	ATLKGTGGGEQY
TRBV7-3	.	ASSGLYSETDTQY
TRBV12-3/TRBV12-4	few	ASSLPGAYEQY
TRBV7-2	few	ASTLNGGLLMNTEAF
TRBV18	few	ASSPLGTGYEQY
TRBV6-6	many	ASSKTSADNEQF
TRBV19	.	ASSELGLASSEQY
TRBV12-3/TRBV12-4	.	ASSLEVYTEAF
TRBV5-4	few	ASSLETFGYT
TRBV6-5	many	ASSSPSTDTQY
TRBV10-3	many	AVRDLGLAGHNEQF
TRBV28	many	ASQMAVLTGLSNQPQH
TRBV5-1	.	ASSGGEGNQPQH
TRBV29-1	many	SVVGQGSTDTQY
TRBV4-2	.	ASSQDMAVMNTEAF
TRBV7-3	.	ASSALGTIEQF
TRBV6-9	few	ASSHRRGGAALSYEQY
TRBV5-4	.	ASSPTGGNNEQF
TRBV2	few	ASTPETNEQY
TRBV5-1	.	ASSLEQTGTTEAF
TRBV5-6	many	ASSLNRAETQY
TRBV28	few	ATGQGNEQF
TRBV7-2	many	ASRFGLAGEQY
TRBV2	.	ASRPTEDSYEQY
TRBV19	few	ASSPGVASNTGELF
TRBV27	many	ASSWSLNSPLH
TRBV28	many	ASSRTLTGGRRAF
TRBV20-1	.	SARLEQGAGYGYT
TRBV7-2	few	ASSRLRAVSSYNEQF
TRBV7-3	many	ASSLKFRDTQY
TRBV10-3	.	AISESPGSYGYT
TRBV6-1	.	AITQGTGTREQY
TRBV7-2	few	ASSSYGDGYGYT